This T cell receptor (beta chain) was obtained from a study of blood T cell repertoires in COVID-19. Study-wide background: From the United States, Italy and Spain came samples of acute and convalescent COVID-19.

Per germline, CDR1 KGHSH and CDR2 LQKENI. There are 15 residues in the CDR3. The V segment lost 5 bases and the J segment 3 bases; nucleotides outside the gene matches: 3. In the original analysis: Quantification of nucleated cells was approximated via reference gene primer amplification. Assay used: immunoSEQ multiplex PCR; TCRdb lists only in-frame clones, some missing. The DNA gave D and trimming, while V, J and clone size come from that table. Among 200,000 to 250,000 clones listed, approximately 86% were seen once. The chain is built from TRBV18 and TRBJ2-3, with 12 bases that match TRBD2. Sequenced material: peripheral blood. This clonotype was obtained from a man between 18 and 29 years old with active or convalescent COVID-19. Here the CDR3 reads CASSSGLAGTDTQYF. CDR3 nucleotides: TGTGCCAGCTCATCGGGACTAGCGGGTACAGATACGCAGTATTTT.